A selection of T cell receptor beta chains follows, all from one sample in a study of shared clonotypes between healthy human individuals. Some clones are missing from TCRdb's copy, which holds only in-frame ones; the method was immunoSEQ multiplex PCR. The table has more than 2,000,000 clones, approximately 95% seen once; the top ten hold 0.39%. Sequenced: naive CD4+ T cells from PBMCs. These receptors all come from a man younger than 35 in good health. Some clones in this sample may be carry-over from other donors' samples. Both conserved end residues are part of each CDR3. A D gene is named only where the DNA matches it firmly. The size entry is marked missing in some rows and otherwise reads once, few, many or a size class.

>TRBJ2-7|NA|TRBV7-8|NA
TGTGCCAGCAGCTTGGCGGGTTTTACCTACGAGCAGTACTTC
CASSLAGFTYEQYF
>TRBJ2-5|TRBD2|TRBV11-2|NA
TGTGCCAGCAGCTTAGAGGGTGGTGGGGCTAGCGGGTACCAAGAGACCCAGTACTTC
CASSLEGGGASGYQETQYF
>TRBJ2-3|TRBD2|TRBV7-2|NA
TGTGCCAGCAGCTTGGCTAGCGGGAGATCAGATACGCAGTATTTT
CASSLASGRSDTQYF
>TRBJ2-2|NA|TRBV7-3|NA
TGTGCCAGCAGCTTACGACCCAGGGGCGTTACCGGGGAGCTGTTTTTT
CASSLRPRGVTGELFF
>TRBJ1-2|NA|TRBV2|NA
TGTGCCAGCAGCCTCCAGGGGCCTGGCTACACCTTC
CASSLQGPGYTF
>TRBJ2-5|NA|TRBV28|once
TGTGCCAGCAGTCAATATCAAGAGACCCAGTACTTC
CASSQYQETQYF
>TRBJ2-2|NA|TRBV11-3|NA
TGTGCCAGCAGCTCACCGGTCGGCTCGAACACCGGGGAGCTGTTTTTT
CASSSPVGSNTGELFF
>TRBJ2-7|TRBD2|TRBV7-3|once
TGTGCCAGCAGCTTAGGGGGGGACGCGTTCGAGCAGTACTTC
CASSLGGDAFEQYF
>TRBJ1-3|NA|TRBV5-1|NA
TGCGCCAGCAGCTTGTCCGGGAGTGGAAACACCATATATTTT
CASSLSGSGNTIYF
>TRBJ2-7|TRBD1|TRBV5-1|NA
TGCGCCAGCAGCCGCGGGGGACAGGGCCTTTACGAGCAGTACTTC
CASSRGGQGLYEQYF
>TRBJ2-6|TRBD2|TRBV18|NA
TGTGCCAGCTCACGCGGGGGCTCTGGGGCCAACGTCCTGACTTTC
CASSRGGSGANVLTF
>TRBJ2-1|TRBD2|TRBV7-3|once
TGTGCCAGCAGCTTAGGGCTAGCGGGAGAGGCTGAGCAGTTCTTC
CASSLGLAGEAEQFF
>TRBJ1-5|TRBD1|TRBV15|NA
TGTGCCACCAGCGGCGGACAGGGAGGACGGGCTGGACAGCCCCAGCATTTT
CATSGGQGGRAGQPQHF
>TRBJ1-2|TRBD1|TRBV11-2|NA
TGTGCCAGCAGCTTAGGGGCCGGGACAGGGGGCTCTAATGGCTACACCTTC
CASSLGAGTGGSNGYTF
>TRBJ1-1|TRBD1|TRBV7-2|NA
TGTGCCAGCAGCTCCCCGGACAGGGGGCGTTCTGAAGCTTTCTTT
CASSSPDRGRSEAFF
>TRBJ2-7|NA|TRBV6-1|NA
TGTGCCAGCAGTGAAGCGCCAAGGTTCGACCTCTACGAGCAGTACTTC
CASSEAPRFDLYEQYF
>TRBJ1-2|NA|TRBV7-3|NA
TGTGCCAGCAGAAATAGGAACAGTGGCTACACCTTC
CASRNRNSGYTF
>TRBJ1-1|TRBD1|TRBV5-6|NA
TGTGCCAGCAGCTCCCGGGGACAGGGGGAACGAGCTTTCTTT
CASSSRGQGERAFF
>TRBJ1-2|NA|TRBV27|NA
TGTGCCAGCAGCCGCGGTGGTCAGGGGATAAGGGGCTACACCTTC
CASSRGGQGIRGYTF
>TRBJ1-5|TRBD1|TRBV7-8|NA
TGTGCCAGCAGCTTAGTGTTGGGACAGCGTAATCAGCCCCAGCATTTT
CASSLVLGQRNQPQHF
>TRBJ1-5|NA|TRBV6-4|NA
TGTGCCAGCAGTGCGAGGGCCAAACAGCCCCAGCATTTT
CASSARAKQPQHF
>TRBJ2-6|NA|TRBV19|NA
TGTGCCAGTAGTACATCTATGGTTCCCAACGTCCTGACTTTC
CASSTSMVPNVLTF
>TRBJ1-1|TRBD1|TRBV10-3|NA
TGTGCCATCAGTGAGACGGGACAGGGGGCCAAAGCTTTCTTT
CAISETGQGAKAFF
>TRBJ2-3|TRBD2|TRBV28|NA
TGTGCCAGCAGCAAAGGACTAGCGGGAGTGGGCACAGATACGCAGTATTTT
CASSKGLAGVGTDTQYF
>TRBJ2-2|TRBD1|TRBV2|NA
TGTGCCAGCAGGACCGCGGGACAGGCGACCGGGGAGCTGTTTTTT
CASRTAGQATGELFF
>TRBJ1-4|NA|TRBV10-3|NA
TGTGCCATCAGTGCAGGGGTAGATGAAAAACTGTTTTTT
CAISAGVDEKLFF
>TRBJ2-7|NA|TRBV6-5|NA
TGTGCCAGCAGTTACTCTCCCAGGAGCTCCTACGAGCAGTACTTC
CASSYSPRSSYEQYF
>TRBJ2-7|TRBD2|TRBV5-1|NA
TGCGCCAGCAGCTTCGGACTAGCGGGAGAATACGGGGACGAGCAGTACTTC
CASSFGLAGEYGDEQYF
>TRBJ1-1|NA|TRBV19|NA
TGTGCCAGTAGGTGGCACAGGCTGAACACTGAAGCTTTCTTT
CASRWHRLNTEAFF
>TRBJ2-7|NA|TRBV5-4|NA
TGTGCCAGCAGCCCCTCACCAGGGCCGGGGGACGAGCAGTACTTC
CASSPSPGPGDEQYF
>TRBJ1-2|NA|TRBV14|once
TGTGCCAGCAGCCGACCGTTGCCGCGGGGCTACACCTTC
CASSRPLPRGYTF
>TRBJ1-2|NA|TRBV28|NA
TGTGCCAGCAGCATTAAGTCATCAGGGACCTATGGCTACACCTTC
CASSIKSSGTYGYTF
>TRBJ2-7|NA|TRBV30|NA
TGTGCCTGGAGTCCCACCCCTACAGGGCGCGAGCAGTACTTC
CAWSPTPTGREQYF
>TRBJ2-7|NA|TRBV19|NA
TGTGCCAGTAGTACCAGGACGTCGAGGTGGGAGCAGTACTTC
CASSTRTSRWEQYF
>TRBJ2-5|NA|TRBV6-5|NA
TGTGCCAGCTCCAGGGGTGGGACCCAGTACTTC
CASSRGGTQYF
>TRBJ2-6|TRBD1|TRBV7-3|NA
TGTGCCAGCAGCGCGACAGGGACCCTCTCTGGGGCCAACGTCCTGACTTTC
CASSATGTLSGANVLTF
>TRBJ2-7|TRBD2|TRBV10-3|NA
TGTGCCATCAGCCCCACTACCGGGGGGGCCTACGAGCAGTACTTC
CAISPTTGGAYEQYF
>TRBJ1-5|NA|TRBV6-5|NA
TGTGCCAGCAGTCCCGAGAGGCAGGGCAATCAGCCCCAGCATTTT
CASSPERQGNQPQHF
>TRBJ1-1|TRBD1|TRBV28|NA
TGTGCCAGCAGGAGACAGGGGGCGGGTGCTATCGCTGAAGCTTTCTTT
CASRRQGAGAIAEAFF
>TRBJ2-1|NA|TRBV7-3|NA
TGTGCCAGCAGCTTAGTTACTAGCCGATACAATGAGCAGTTCTTC
CASSLVTSRYNEQFF
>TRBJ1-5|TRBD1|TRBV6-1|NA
TGTGCCAGCAGTGCGACAATAGACAGGGGGAATCAGCCCCAGCATTTT
CASSATIDRGNQPQHF
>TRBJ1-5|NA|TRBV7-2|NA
TGTGCCAGCAGCTTAGTACACGGTCCCAATCAGCCCCAGCATTTT
CASSLVHGPNQPQHF
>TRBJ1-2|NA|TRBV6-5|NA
TGTGCCAGCAGTTACCTGGAGGCTAACTATGGCTACACCTTC
CASSYLEANYGYTF
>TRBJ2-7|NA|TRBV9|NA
TGTGCCAGCAGCGTAGGGACTCCTAGTTCCTACGAGCAGTACTTC
CASSVGTPSSYEQYF
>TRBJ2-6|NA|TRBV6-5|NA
TGTGCCAGCAGGGACAGCTCTGGGGCCAACGTCCTGACTTTC
CASRDSSGANVLTF
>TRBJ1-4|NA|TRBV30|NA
TGTGCCTGGAGTGTACCCAGTCCCACTAATGAAAAACTGTTTTTT
CAWSVPSPTNEKLFF
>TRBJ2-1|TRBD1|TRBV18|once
TGTGCCAGCTCACCCCGGGACAGGGGGGACAATGAGCAGTTCTTC
CASSPRDRGDNEQFF
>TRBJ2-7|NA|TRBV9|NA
TGTGCCAGCAGCCCAGGACCGGGGCTTGACCCCTACGAGCAGTACTTC
CASSPGPGLDPYEQYF
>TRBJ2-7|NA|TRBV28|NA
TGTGCCAGCAGTGACACCGGGACCTCCACATACGAGCAGTACTTC
CASSDTGTSTYEQYF
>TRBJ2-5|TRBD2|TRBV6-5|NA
TGTGCCACCGGATATCCTACTAGCGGGAGAGAGACCCAGTACTTC
CATGYPTSGRETQYF
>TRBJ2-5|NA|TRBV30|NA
TGTGCCTGGAGTATGTCAGGGGAGACCCAGTACTTC
CAWSMSGETQYF
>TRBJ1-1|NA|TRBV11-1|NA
TGTGCCAGCAGCTTAGTAGGCGGAACCACTGAAGCTTTCTTT
CASSLVGGTTEAFF
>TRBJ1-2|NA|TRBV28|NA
TGTGCCAGCAGTTTTGTGGGAATCGGGGGCTACACCTTC
CASSFVGIGGYTF
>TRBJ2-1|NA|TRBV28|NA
TGTGCCAGCAGTTTAGCGGGCAGTTCCTACAATGAGCAGTTCTTC
CASSLAGSSYNEQFF
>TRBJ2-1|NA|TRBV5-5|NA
TGTGCCAGCAGCTTGGCGGAGCCTATACTAGAGCAGTTCTTC
CASSLAEPILEQFF
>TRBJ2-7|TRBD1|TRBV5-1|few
TGCGCCAGCAGCTCCGGACAGGGTACGGACGAGCAGTACTTC
CASSSGQGTDEQYF
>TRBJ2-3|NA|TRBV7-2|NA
TGTGCCAGCAGCCCAACGGGCGGGGTGTGGGATACGCAGTATTTT
CASSPTGGVWDTQYF
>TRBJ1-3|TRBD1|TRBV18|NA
TGTGCCACTCTTTCCGAGACAGGGAACACCATATATTTT
CATLSETGNTIYF
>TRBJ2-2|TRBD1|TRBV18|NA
TGTGCCAGCTCACCACCCGGGACAGGGGTCACCGGGGAGCTGTTTTTT
CASSPPGTGVTGELFF
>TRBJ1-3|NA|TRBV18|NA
TGTGCCAGCTCACTTACAGGGAAGTCTGGAAACACCATATATTTT
CASSLTGKSGNTIYF